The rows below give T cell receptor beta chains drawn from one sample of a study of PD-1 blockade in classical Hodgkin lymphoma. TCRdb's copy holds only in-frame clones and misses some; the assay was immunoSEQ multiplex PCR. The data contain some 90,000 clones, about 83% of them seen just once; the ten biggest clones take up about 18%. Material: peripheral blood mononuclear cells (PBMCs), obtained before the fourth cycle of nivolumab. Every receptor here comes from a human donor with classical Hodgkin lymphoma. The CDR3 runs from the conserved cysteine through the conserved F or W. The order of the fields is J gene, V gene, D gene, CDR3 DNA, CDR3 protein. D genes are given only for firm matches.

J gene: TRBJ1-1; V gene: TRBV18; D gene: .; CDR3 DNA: TGTGCCAGCTCACTCAGAGAGATGAACACTGAAGCTTTCTTT; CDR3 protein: CASSLREMNTEAFF
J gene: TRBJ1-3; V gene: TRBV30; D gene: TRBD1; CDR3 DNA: TGTGCCTGGAGATCTTGGACAGGGGGAACCGACTCCCCACACACCATATATTTT; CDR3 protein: CAWRSWTGGTDSPHTIYF
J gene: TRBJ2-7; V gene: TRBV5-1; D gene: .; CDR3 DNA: TGCGCCAGCAGCTTTCGAAACCCCAGCTCCTACGAGCAGTACTTC; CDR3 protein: CASSFRNPSSYEQYF
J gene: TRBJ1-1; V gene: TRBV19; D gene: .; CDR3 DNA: TGTGCCAGTAGTATTAGGGCAACGAACACTGAAGCTTTCTTT; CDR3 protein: CASSIRATNTEAFF
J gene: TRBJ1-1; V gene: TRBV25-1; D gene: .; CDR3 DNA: TGTGCCAGCAGGCTCGGTATGAACACTGAAGCTTTCTTT; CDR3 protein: CASRLGMNTEAFF
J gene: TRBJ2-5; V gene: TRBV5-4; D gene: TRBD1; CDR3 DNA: TGTGCCAGCAGCCTAGGGACAGCCCTACAAGAGACCCAGTACTTC; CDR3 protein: CASSLGTALQETQYF
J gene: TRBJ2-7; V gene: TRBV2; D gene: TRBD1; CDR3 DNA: TGTGCCAGCAGTGACGACAGGGCGGGCTTCGAGTACTTC; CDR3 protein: CASSDDRAGFEYF
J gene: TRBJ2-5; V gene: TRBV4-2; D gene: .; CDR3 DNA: TGTGCCAGCAGCCAAGATCATTTAGGGGGGCAAGAGACCCAGTACTTC; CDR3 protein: CASSQDHLGGQETQYF
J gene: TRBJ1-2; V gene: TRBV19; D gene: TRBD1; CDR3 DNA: TGTGCCAGTAGTACCTGGACAGGGATTAACTATGGCTACACCTTC; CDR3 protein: CASSTWTGINYGYTF
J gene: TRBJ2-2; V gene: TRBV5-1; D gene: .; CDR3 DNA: TGCGCCAGCACCCGCGAGGGCCCTCAGAACACCGGGGAGCTGTTTTTT; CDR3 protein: CASTREGPQNTGELFF